The entry below describes one T cell receptor (beta chain). The V gene lost 10 bases and the J gene lost 4 bases, with 19 bases spanning the gap. Germline V gene sequence: CDR1 MNHNS, CDR2 SASEGT. The CDR3 sequence is 14 residues long. These data belong to a study of cytomegalovirus exposure and HLA in healthy donors. The PCR had 60 Vbeta and 13 Jbeta primers. The protocol was immunoSEQ multiplex PCR, while the TCRdb copy is restricted to in-frame clones and leaves out a portion. In the table there are some 150,000 clones, roughly 85% of which are singletons. This sequence was found in a woman aged 25-40 years in good health and CMV-seronegative. The material sequenced was PBMCs. The J gene is TRBJ1-1, the V gene TRBV6-1, with TRBD1 as a possible D gene (5 bases). The chain's CDR3 is CAIKIGGFSTEAFF. The CDR3 bases are TGTGCCATTAAGATCGGGGGATTTAGCACTGAAGCTTTCTTT.